This T cell receptor beta chain was profiled in a study of post-analysis software for immune sequencing data. Background on the study: In terms of disease course, relapsing-remitting, secondary progressive and progressive-relapsing multiple sclerosis were included.

This CDR3 contains 15 residues. V dropped 0 bases and J dropped 1 base, with 10 bases sitting between them. Germline V CDR1 and CDR2: MNHEY, SVGAGI. Each TCR beta cDNA library carried unique molecular identifiers. Each sample of about 1 to 10 million input T cells yielded around 500,000 cDNA molecules, so each molecule approximated one T cell. TCRdb re-called the PCR reads with MiXCR, one entry per CDR3 protein. The sample lists approximately 770,000 distinct CDR3 sequences, under 60% occurring once. This clonotype appeared a single time. As yet, its antigen is unknown. Study-wide results and limits: The authors found that F measure strongly co-clustered same-batch samples. Multiple sclerosis patients showed significantly lower normalized Chao1 diversity than controls did. Five or six TRBV segments, TRBV5-6, TRBV5-1 and TRBV20-1 among them, were found more frequent in patients than controls.

The sequenced sample consisted of blood. V is TRBV6-5 and J is TRBJ2-7; possibly TRBD1 for D (5 bases). This receptor was identified in a girl under 18 with multiple sclerosis. CDR3 sequence (DNA): TGTGCCAGCAGTTACTCACAGGACCCATCCTACGAGCAGTACTTC. Protein: CASSYSQDPSYEQYF.